Each of the 17 T cell receptor beta chains below was sequenced from the same sample in a study of blood T cells in healthy people across ages. It was with a sample-barcoded 5' primer and a J-beta primer mix that a second PCR of roughly 6 to 12 cycles was run. TCRdb reprocessed the 5' RACE reads via MiXCR and lists one record per CDR3 protein. In the table there are 1.5 million to 2 million distinct CDR3 sequences, 28% of which are singletons. Sequenced sample: blood. The origin of the receptors is a woman in her 30s in good health.

The chain couples TRBV2 to TRBJ2-4; 10 nucleotides align to TRBD2. The end of the DNA aligns better with TRBJ2-7, so the J call may be wrong. This CDR3 contains 16 residues. Germline V lookup: CDR1 SNHLY, CDR2 FYNNEI. The CDR3 coding sequence is TGTGCCAGCAGTCCCCTCCCTAGCGGGGGTTCGCGCGAGCAGTACTTC. As protein: CASSPLPSGGSREQYF.

The gene calls are TRBV29-1 and TRBJ1-5; D uncertain. CDR1 and CDR2 (germline): SQVTM, ANQGSEA. The CDR3 totals 13 residues. The ends were cut back, 6 bases at V and 2 bases at J, with 11 bases in the middle. The CDR3 DNA reads as TGCAGCGTCTTGGTTTACCGCAATCAGCCCCAGCATTTT. It encodes CSVLVYRNQPQHF. The whole variable domain, remainder taken from reference TRBV29-1 and TRBJ1-5, is SAVISQKPSRDICQRGTSLTIQCQVDSQVTMMFWYRQQPGQSLTLIATANQGSEATYESGFVIDKFPISRPNLTFSTLTVSNMSPEDSSIYLCSVLVYRNQPQHFGDGTRLSIL.

The rearrangement joins TRBV5-1 to TRBJ2-1; D might be TRBD2 (6 bases). The germline V gene has CDR1 SGHRS and CDR2 YFSETQ. V shed 4 bases and J shed 2 bases, with 16 bases lying between them. The CDR3 covers 16 residues. CDR3 protein: CASSPVGDSTYNEQFF. The CDR3 region has the DNA TGCGCCAGCAGCCCCGTGGGGGACTCGACCTACAATGAGCAGTTCTTC.

Only one count was recorded for this clonotype. The junction departs from germline at one end; a sequencing error may be responsible. The chain combines TRBV12-3 or TRBV12-4 with TRBJ2-7, with D perhaps TRBD2 (6 bases). This CDR3 contains 12 residues. The CDR3 bases are TGTGCCAGCAGTTTTGGGGGGAACGAGCGGTACTTC. Translating it yields CASSFGGNERYF.

A few counts support this clonotype. V is TRBV12-3 or TRBV12-4 and J is TRBJ2-1; 14 bases agree with TRBD2. After removal of 6 bases from V and 6 bases from J, the junction contained 4 bases not matched to a gene. CDR3 length: 15 residues. For the CDR3, the DNA is TGTGCCAGCAGAAGGACTAGCGGGAGGATCAATGAGCAGTTCTTC. Translated, it gives CASRRTSGRINEQFF.

The V gene is TRBV5-1, the J gene TRBJ1-2; D is perhaps TRBD1 (6 bases). CDR1 is SGHRS, CDR2 YFSETQ, per germline. CDR3 length: 15 amino acids. The ends were cut back, 6 bases at V and 6 bases at J, with 21 bases in the middle. The CDR3 here is CASTLKGGSLDGYTF. CDR3 DNA sequence: TGCGCCAGCACCCTTAAAGGGGGGTCATTAGATGGCTACACCTTC. The whole variable domain, filled in from reference TRBV5-1 and TRBJ1-2, reads KAGVTQTPRYLIKTRGQQVTLSCSPISGHRSVSWYQQTPGQGLQFLFEYFSETQRNKGNFPGRFSGRQFSNSRSEMNVSTLELGDSALYLCASTLKGGSLDGYTFGSGTRLTVV.

The chain employs TRBV20-1 and TRBJ2-7; D possibly corresponds to TRBD1 (5 bases). Germline V gives CDR1 DFQATT, CDR2 SNEGSKA (reference sequence). V shed 3 bases and J shed 1 base, with 19 bases lying between them. The CDR3 has 16 residues. This CDR3 reads CSASGRVSSLSYEQYF. The DNA of the CDR3 is TGCAGTGCTAGCGGCAGGGTTTCTTCTCTTTCCTACGAGCAGTACTTC.

The chain recombines TRBV7-9 with TRBJ1-4, with D maybe TRBD1 (5 bases). Germline V gene sequence: CDR1 SEHNR, CDR2 FQNEAQ (reference sequence). The V end was cut by 11 bases, the J end by 8 bases, with 18 bases between. This CDR3 is built from 13 residues. The CDR3 bases are TGTGCCGGCACCTCTCAGGGAGGGGAAAAACTGTTTTTT. Translated: CAGTSQGGEKLFF.

This clonotype was detected only a few times. A junction boundary mismatches the germline segment, possibly from a read error. The chain links TRBV6-6 to TRBJ2-3; D remains ambiguous. This CDR3 has 16 amino acids. Germline V gene data show CDR1 as MNHNY and CDR2 as SVGAGI (reference sequence). The CDR3 DNA follows: TGTACCAGCAGTGAGGCCCGCTCCCGAGTCACAGATACGCAGTATTTT. Translation: CTSSEARSRVTDTQYF.

About this clonotype itself: A read error is possible here, since a much larger clone lies one base away. The chain links TRBV27 to TRBJ1-2; D may be TRBD1 (5 bases). The CDR3 has 15 amino acids. Trimming took off 7 bases at V and 0 bases at J, with 15 bases between the two ends. Per the germline V gene, CDR1 is MNHEY and CDR2 is SMNVEV (reference sequence). CDR3 loop: CASKSDKATNYGYTF. CDR3 DNA sequence: TGTGCCAGCAAATCGGACAAGGCGACTAACTATGGCTACACCTTC.

V is TRBV5-1 and J is TRBJ2-7; TRBD2 matches 8 bases. This CDR3 has 15 residues. V lost 0 bases, J lost 3 bases, and 5 bases stayed unmatched. Germline lookup yields CDR1 SGHRS and CDR2 YFSETQ. The CDR3 is CASSLDRGGLYEQYF. The CDR3 DNA sequence: TGCGCCAGCAGCTTGGACCGGGGGGGCCTCTACGAGCAGTACTTC.

This clonotype was picked up a small number of times. The chain combines TRBV7-2 with TRBJ2-2, with D possibly TRBD1 on 5 matching bases. CDR1 and CDR2 from the germline V gene are SGHTA and FQGNSA. The CDR3 totals 15 residues. Trimming pared 1 base from V and 6 bases from J, leaving 12 bases between. The CDR3 DNA is TGTGCCAGCAGCTTAGACAGGCCTAGGGCCGGGGAGCTGTTTTTT. This gives the protein CASSLDRPRAGELFF.

The rearrangement joins TRBV20-1 to TRBJ2-1; D unresolved. The J call may be faulty, since TRBJ2-7 better matches the DNA end. Germline V gene lookup returns CDR1 DFQATT and CDR2 SNEGSKA (reference sequence). The CDR3 is 15 amino acids. The DNA for the CDR3 is TGCAGTGCTAGAGATGGTCGGCGTAACTCCTACGAGCAGTACTTC. Translated: CSARDGRRNSYEQYF.

The chain recombines TRBV5-1 with TRBJ2-7, with D possibly TRBD1 on 6 matching bases. This CDR3 has 17 residues. Germline V CDR1 and CDR2: SGHRS, YFSETQ. V was cut by 4 bases and J by 2 bases, with 22 bases left in between. The CDR3 sequence: CASSQEQGNRATYEQYF. The DNA for the CDR3 is TGCGCCAGCAGCCAAGAACAAGGGAACAGGGCCACCTACGAGCAGTACTTC.

The V gene is TRBV5-1, the J gene TRBJ1-1, with D tentatively TRBD1 (5 bases). The CDR3 totals 16 residues. Trimming took off 5 bases at V and 4 bases at J, with 21 bases between the two ends. Germline lookup yields CDR1 SGHRS and CDR2 YFSETQ. The CDR3 DNA follows: TGCGCCAGCAGACCAGGAGATTCGGGGGTCGGCACTGAAGCTTTCTTT. It is translated as CASRPGDSGVGTEAFF.

This chain links TRBV29-1 with TRBJ1-1; D might be TRBD1 (5 bases). Germline CDR1 reads SQVTM; CDR2 reads ANQGSEA. V was shortened by 3 bases and J by 0 bases, with 11 bases between the two germline ends. CDR3 size: 14 residues. The CDR3 region has the DNA TGCAGCGTTGATAATACAGGCTTGAACACTGAAGCTTTCTTT. Protein sequence: CSVDNTGLNTEAFF.

The J gene is TRBJ2-5, the V gene TRBV19; 9 nucleotides match TRBD1. J was trimmed by 5 bases and V by 5 bases; bases with no gene match: 6. From germline, CDR1 is LNHDA and CDR2 SQIVND (reference sequence). CDR3 length: 14 residues. The CDR3 DNA reads as TGTGCCAGTAGTGGACAGGGGTCTAGGGAGACCCAGTACTTC. Encoded protein: CASSGQGSRETQYF.